This T cell receptor beta chain was observed in a study of blood T cell repertoires in COVID-19. Study context: From the United States, Italy and Spain came samples of acute and convalescent COVID-19. Sample material is recorded as cDNA or gDNA derived from T cells, B-cell-depleted T cells, or PBMCs.

The CDR3 length is 18 residues. Germline V gene sequence: CDR1 SGHKS, CDR2 YYEKEE (reference sequence). V was clipped by 0 bases and J by 3 bases, with 18 bases between them. Authors' methods: Estimation of nucleated cell counts was performed using reference gene primer amplification. Assay: immunoSEQ multiplex PCR; the TCRdb copy retains only in-frame clones and omits some. That table gives V, J and clone size, and the DNA gave D and trimming. The sample lists more than 85,000 clones, about 89% occurring once. Sequenced material: peripheral blood. The chain combines TRBV5-5 with TRBJ1-4; weak D call: TRBD1 (5 bases). The source is a human donor in a cohort sampled during active COVID-19. CDR3 in DNA: TGTGCCAGCAGCTTGGCGGCGCGGACACTCGCGTCTAATGAAAAACTGTTTTTT. Translation: CASSLAARTLASNEKLFF.